This TCR beta chain originates from a study of tumor-infiltrating lymphocytes in primary liver carcinoma. Co-extraction of RNA and DNA was performed on about 19-32 mg of unsorted bulk tissue. Each tumor specimen held more than 75% viable tumor cells. Note on this clonotype: Its matching antigen is unknown.

Study-wide points: Relative to tumor region pairs, the tumor-adjacent and tumor-blood pairs showed overlap that was lower. All five tumor regions shared only about 7-25% of top clones.

The CDR3 contains 13 residues. The germline V gene has CDR1 SGHAT and CDR2 FQNNGV. TCR beta cDNA came from about 470 ng total RNA, primed with a constant-region primer. Generation of the TCR beta libraries relied on three nested multiplex PCR rounds using slightly modified ARM-PCR. Forward primers for TRBV1-TRBV30 and a C-beta reverse primer served the first two PCR rounds, at around 9 cycles each. TCRdb recomputed calls from the multiplex PCR reads with MiXCR, one row per CDR3 protein. The sample consists of 90,000 to 150,000 distinct CDR3 sequences, 65% of them appearing once. This clonotype originated in a woman aged 60-75 years with primary liver carcinoma and hepatitis B virus infection. V gene TRBV11-2 combines with J gene TRBJ2-7, with 12 bases aligning to TRBD2. The sample taken for sequencing was liver tumor tissue from sampling region 1. Stated subset: tumor region T1, superior pole. CDR3 sequence reads: CARSLAGGYEQYF. CDR3 coding DNA: TGTGCTAGGAGCCTAGCGGGAGGGTACGAGCAGTACTTC.